The 5 T cell receptor beta chains listed next were all sequenced from one sample in a study of lymphopenia after photon versus proton radiotherapy. Produced via immunoSEQ multiplex PCR; TCRdb's table is partial and in-frame only. The sample lists just over 40,000 clones, about 86% occurring once. The material sequenced was peripheral blood, taken from a patient treated with proton-based radiotherapy. The receptor set was obtained from a woman in her 70s with pancreatic cancer. Some clones in this sample may be carry-over from other donors' samples.

CDR3 nucleotides: TGTGCCTGGAACGCCCGGGGGCATACGCAGTATTTT. This translates into CAWNARGHTQYF. V usage is TRBV30 and J usage is TRBJ2-3, with D possibly called TRBD1 or TRBD2 (6 bases each). This CDR3 spans 12 amino acids. CDR1 is GTSNPN and CDR2 is SVGIG in the germline V gene (reference sequence). Trimming left V 4 bases short and J 7 bases short, with 12 bases between.

The V and J genes are TRBV30 and TRBJ2-3; tentatively, D is TRBD2 (5 bases). Per germline, CDR1 GTSNPN and CDR2 SVGIG (reference sequence). V lost 3 bases, J lost 0 bases, and 16 bases lay in between. This CDR3 has 16 amino acids. This chain's CDR3 is CAWRGSYGSSTDTQYF. In DNA form, the CDR3 reads TGTGCCTGGAGGGGGAGTTACGGGTCAAGCACAGATACGCAGTATTTT.

V and J are TRBV2 and TRBJ1-2, with a tentative D call TRBD1 (5 bases). The CDR3 loop spans 14 amino acids. From germline, CDR1 is SNHLY and CDR2 FYNNEI. The V and J ends lost 5 bases and 2 bases respectively, with 12 bases between them. CDR3 coding DNA: TGTGCCAGCAGTAGTGGGACGGGGAACTATGGCTACACCTTC. This sequence encodes CASSSGTGNYGYTF.

The genes are TRBV5-1 and TRBJ2-3; D is unclear. Germline V lookup: CDR1 SGHRS, CDR2 YFSETQ. This CDR3 comprises 14 residues. Deletions cut 4 bases from V and 1 base from J, with 10 bases between. As DNA, the CDR3 is TGCGCCAGCAGCCCCGGACGGGGCACAGATACGCAGTATTTT. This codes for CASSPGRGTDTQYF. Filled out from reference TRBV5-1 and TRBJ2-3, the complete variable domain reads KAGVTQTPRYLIKTRGQQVTLSCSPISGHRSVSWYQQTPGQGLQFLFEYFSETQRNKGNFPGRFSGRQFSNSRSEMNVSTLELGDSALYLCASSPGRGTDTQYFGPGTRLTVL.

CDR3 sequence reads: CASSLDAPRGGNTIYF. The CDR3 DNA reads TGTGCCAGCAGCTTGGACGCACCACGGGGTGGAAACACCATATATTTT. This chain connects TRBV5-4 to TRBJ1-3; D is ambiguous. Germline V gene lookup returns CDR1 SGHNT and CDR2 YYREEE (reference sequence). The CDR3 is 16 residues long. The V gene lost 0 bases and the J gene lost 3 bases, with 13 bases spanning the gap.